Listed here is a single T cell receptor (beta chain). What it binds is not known. CDR1 is SNHLY and CDR2 is FYNNEI in the germline V gene. The CDR3 sequence is 14 residues long. After removal of 6 bases from V and 4 bases from J, the junction contained 8 bases not matched to a gene. This sample stems from a study of cytomegalovirus exposure and HLA in healthy donors. Vbeta (60) and Jbeta (13) primers were used in the PCR. Libraries were prepared by immunoSEQ multiplex PCR; TCRdb keeps only in-frame clonotypes and omits some of them. In the table there are 150,000 to 200,000 clones, around 79% of which are singletons. Study-level points and caveats: Later work found that TCR association rates differed between HLA loci; DRB1 had the most and HLA-C the fewest. Analyses of presence and absence presupposed an approximately uniform sequencing depth across donors. In vitro confirmation showed a few CMV-associated chains to be CMV antigen specific. Reported findings show TCR beta sequences accurately forecast HLA-A and HLA-B alleles in most subjects.

This TCR came from a man aged 40-50 years in good health and CMV-seronegative. The chain carries TRBV2 and TRBJ1-2, with 7 bases matching TRBD1. Sample: PBMCs. This chain's CDR3 is CASRGRQGSYGYTF. The CDR3 nucleotides read TGTGCCAGCAGAGGCCGACAGGGAAGCTATGGCTACACCTTC.